These T cell receptor beta chains were read from a single sample in a study of blood T cell repertoires in COVID-19. Produced via immunoSEQ multiplex PCR; TCRdb's table is partial and in-frame only. The sample lists about 160,000 clones, about 90% occurring once. Specimen: peripheral blood. These receptors originate from a man aged 30 to 45 with COVID-19, enrolled during active disease. The CDR3 runs from the conserved cysteine through the conserved F or W. A D gene is named only where the DNA matches it firmly. Not all rows give a size; the values are once, few, many and, for expanded clones, a class.

abundance: -; j_gene: TRBJ2-2; d_gene: -; v_gene: TRBV5-6; CDR3aa: CASSFQLDTGELFF; CDR3nt: TGTGCCAGCAGCTTCCAGTTGGACACCGGGGAGCTGTTTTTT
abundance: once; j_gene: TRBJ1-6; d_gene: -; v_gene: TRBV7-2; CDR3aa: CASSLRSGMNSPLHF; CDR3nt: TGTGCCAGCAGCTTAAGATCAGGGATGAATTCACCCCTCCACTTT
abundance: few; j_gene: TRBJ2-3; d_gene: -; v_gene: TRBV6-5; CDR3aa: CASSYSTTTSTDTQYF; CDR3nt: TGTGCCAGCAGTTACTCGACAACAACTAGCACAGATACGCAGTATTTT
abundance: -; j_gene: TRBJ1-4; d_gene: TRBD1; v_gene: TRBV5-1; CDR3aa: CASSLGGQATNEKLFF; CDR3nt: TGCGCCAGCAGCTTGGGAGGACAGGCTACTAATGAAAAACTGTTTTTT
abundance: -; j_gene: TRBJ1-5; d_gene: TRBD1; v_gene: TRBV19; CDR3aa: CASSIVGDRGHRGNQPQHF; CDR3nt: TGTGCCAGTAGTATAGTCGGGGACAGGGGGCATCGGGGCAATCAGCCCCAGCATTTT
abundance: -; j_gene: TRBJ1-5; d_gene: -; v_gene: TRBV5-1; CDR3aa: CASSLGEFRDQPQHF; CDR3nt: TGCGCCAGCAGCTTGGGGGAGTTCCGAGACCAGCCCCAGCATTTT
abundance: once; j_gene: TRBJ1-1; d_gene: -; v_gene: TRBV7-9; CDR3aa: CATIPQGHTEAFF; CDR3nt: TGTGCCACCATCCCCCAGGGGCACACTGAAGCTTTCTTT
abundance: -; j_gene: TRBJ2-3; d_gene: -; v_gene: TRBV7-9; CDR3aa: CASSLARRGPSTDTQYF; CDR3nt: TGTGCCAGCAGCTTAGCGCGCCGGGGTCCTAGCACAGATACGCAGTATTTT
abundance: -; j_gene: TRBJ2-1; d_gene: TRBD2; v_gene: TRBV7-9; CDR3aa: CASSLLSGTSGRAAEQFF; CDR3nt: TGTGCCAGCAGCCTACTCTCCGGGACTAGCGGGAGGGCCGCTGAGCAGTTCTTC
abundance: -; j_gene: TRBJ1-2; d_gene: TRBD1; v_gene: TRBV25-1; CDR3aa: CASSDRGQGGGYGYTF; CDR3nt: TGTGCCAGCAGTGACAGGGGACAGGGGGGAGGGTATGGCTACACCTTC
abundance: -; j_gene: TRBJ1-1; d_gene: -; v_gene: TRBV7-2; CDR3aa: CASSPRGGTEAFF; CDR3nt: TGTGCCAGCAGCCCCAGGGGAGGGACTGAAGCTTTCTTT
abundance: -; j_gene: TRBJ1-1; d_gene: TRBD1; v_gene: TRBV6-5; CDR3aa: CASSWATGGGNTEAFF; CDR3nt: TGTGCCAGCAGTTGGGCGACAGGGGGCGGGAACACTGAAGCTTTCTTT
abundance: -; j_gene: TRBJ1-5; d_gene: -; v_gene: TRBV7-2; CDR3aa: CASSLQGSNQPQHF; CDR3nt: TGTGCCAGCAGCTTACAGGGGTCCAATCAGCCCCAGCATTTT
abundance: -; j_gene: TRBJ2-7; d_gene: TRBD2; v_gene: TRBV3-1/TRBV3-2; CDR3aa: CASSQESGLAGGPPHEQYF; CDR3nt: TGTGCCAGCAGCCAAGAGTCTGGACTAGCGGGAGGGCCGCCTCACGAGCAGTACTTC
abundance: -; j_gene: TRBJ2-1; d_gene: TRBD2; v_gene: TRBV28; CDR3aa: CASSSGLAGFPGSSYNEQFF; CDR3nt: TGTGCCAGCAGCTCGGGACTAGCGGGATTTCCCGGAAGCTCCTACAATGAGCAGTTCTTC
abundance: medium-sized; j_gene: TRBJ2-3; d_gene: -; v_gene: TRBV27; CDR3aa: CASSRRDGTDTQYF; CDR3nt: TGTGCCAGCAGCAGGCGGGACGGCACAGATACGCAGTATTTT
abundance: -; j_gene: TRBJ2-5; d_gene: TRBD1; v_gene: TRBV30; CDR3aa: CAWDGTAPQETQYF; CDR3nt: TGTGCCTGGGATGGGACAGCCCCCCAAGAGACCCAGTACTTC
abundance: -; j_gene: TRBJ2-3; d_gene: -; v_gene: TRBV5-5; CDR3aa: CASSLVPGTDTQYF; CDR3nt: TGTGCCAGCAGCTTGGTTCCGGGGACAGATACGCAGTATTTT
abundance: once; j_gene: TRBJ2-7; d_gene: -; v_gene: TRBV25-1; CDR3aa: CASSDKRVPFYEQYF; CDR3nt: TGTGCCAGCAGTGACAAGCGAGTGCCCTTCTACGAGCAGTACTTC
abundance: -; j_gene: TRBJ2-2; d_gene: -; v_gene: TRBV20-1; CDR3aa: CSASPAGKSFTGELFF; CDR3nt: TGCAGTGCTAGTCCAGCGGGTAAATCCTTCACCGGGGAGCTGTTTTTT
abundance: once; j_gene: TRBJ1-2; d_gene: TRBD1; v_gene: TRBV28; CDR3aa: CASSLGNGQGNETNYGYTF; CDR3nt: TGTGCCAGCAGTTTAGGGAACGGACAGGGGAATGAGACTAACTATGGCTACACCTTC
abundance: -; j_gene: TRBJ1-5; d_gene: TRBD1; v_gene: TRBV6-2/TRBV6-3; CDR3aa: CASSSPLDRDQPQHF; CDR3nt: TGTGCCAGCAGTTCTCCTTTGGACAGGGATCAGCCCCAGCATTTT
abundance: -; j_gene: TRBJ1-2; d_gene: TRBD1; v_gene: TRBV27; CDR3aa: CASSLSGTGANYGYTF; CDR3nt: TGTGCCAGCAGTTTATCAGGGACAGGGGCGAACTATGGCTACACCTTC
abundance: -; j_gene: TRBJ1-1; d_gene: -; v_gene: TRBV5-1; CDR3aa: CASSLMSGGEAFF; CDR3nt: TGCGCCAGCAGCTTAATGTCTGGCGGAGAAGCTTTCTTT
abundance: -; j_gene: TRBJ1-1; d_gene: -; v_gene: TRBV20-1; CDR3aa: CSAREGAAFF; CDR3nt: TGCAGTGCTCGAGAAGGGGCAGCTTTCTTT
abundance: -; j_gene: TRBJ1-1; d_gene: -; v_gene: TRBV19; CDR3aa: CASSTQVLTTEAFF; CDR3nt: TGTGCCAGTAGTACGCAGGTTCTGACCACTGAAGCTTTCTTT
abundance: -; j_gene: TRBJ2-5; d_gene: TRBD1; v_gene: TRBV27; CDR3aa: CASSGTGLAETQYF; CDR3nt: TGTGCCAGCAGTGGGACAGGGCTAGCAGAGACCCAGTACTTC
abundance: -; j_gene: TRBJ2-7; d_gene: TRBD2; v_gene: TRBV11-3; CDR3aa: CASSLAPSGTYEQYF; CDR3nt: TGTGCCAGCAGCTTAGCCCCTAGCGGGACCTACGAGCAGTACTTC
abundance: -; j_gene: TRBJ2-3; d_gene: TRBD2; v_gene: TRBV3-1/TRBV3-2; CDR3aa: CASSQTSGGVSTDTQYF; CDR3nt: TGTGCCAGCAGCCAGACTAGCGGGGGGGTTAGCACAGATACGCAGTATTTT
abundance: -; j_gene: TRBJ2-7; d_gene: -; v_gene: TRBV27; CDR3aa: CASSSRFGGSDEQYF; CDR3nt: TGTGCCAGCAGTTCTCGCTTCGGGGGTTCGGACGAGCAGTACTTC
abundance: -; j_gene: TRBJ2-3; d_gene: TRBD2; v_gene: TRBV27; CDR3aa: CASSLYPGLAGGGDWVTDTQYF; CDR3nt: TGTGCCAGCAGTTTATATCCGGGACTAGCGGGAGGCGGGGATTGGGTCACAGATACGCAGTATTTT
abundance: -; j_gene: TRBJ2-1; d_gene: -; v_gene: TRBV28; CDR3aa: CASSRGPGEQFF; CDR3nt: TGTGCCAGCAGTCGAGGGCCCGGTGAGCAGTTCTTC
abundance: -; j_gene: TRBJ1-5; d_gene: -; v_gene: TRBV7-2; CDR3aa: CASSLRDTYSNQPQHF; CDR3nt: TGTGCCAGCAGCTTACGGGACACATATAGCAATCAGCCCCAGCATTTT
abundance: -; j_gene: TRBJ1-2; d_gene: TRBD1; v_gene: TRBV5-5; CDR3aa: CASSTGQGGGYTF; CDR3nt: TGTGCCAGCAGCACGGGACAGGGGGGTGGCTACACCTTC
abundance: -; j_gene: TRBJ2-7; d_gene: TRBD1; v_gene: TRBV7-9; CDR3aa: CASSLPRPGQGAGEQYF; CDR3nt: TGTGCCAGCAGCTTACCGAGACCGGGACAGGGGGCAGGCGAGCAGTACTTC
abundance: -; j_gene: TRBJ2-7; d_gene: TRBD2; v_gene: TRBV25-1; CDR3aa: CASSGRLAGYEQYF; CDR3nt: TGTGCCAGCAGTGGACGACTAGCGGGATACGAGCAGTACTTC
abundance: -; j_gene: TRBJ2-3; d_gene: TRBD1; v_gene: TRBV24-1; CDR3aa: CASQGTATDTQYF; CDR3nt: TGTGCTTCCCAAGGGACAGCCACAGATACGCAGTATTTT
abundance: -; j_gene: TRBJ2-1; d_gene: -; v_gene: TRBV6-2/TRBV6-3; CDR3aa: CASSSTVDRMTNEQFF; CDR3nt: TGTGCCAGCAGTTCAACAGTCGACAGGATGACCAATGAGCAGTTCTTC
abundance: -; j_gene: TRBJ2-3; d_gene: TRBD2; v_gene: TRBV10-3; CDR3aa: CAISEDVAGPTQYF; CDR3nt: TGTGCCATCAGTGAGGATGTAGCGGGGCCTACGCAGTATTTT
abundance: -; j_gene: TRBJ1-5; d_gene: -; v_gene: TRBV6-2/TRBV6-3; CDR3aa: CASSSTGTQRHQPQHF; CDR3nt: TGTGCCAGCAGTTCTACCGGGACACAGCGACATCAGCCCCAGCATTTT
abundance: -; j_gene: TRBJ2-1; d_gene: TRBD2; v_gene: TRBV5-1; CDR3aa: CASSLSAGLPYNEQFF; CDR3nt: TGCGCCAGCAGCTTGTCAGCGGGGCTTCCCTACAATGAGCAGTTCTTC
abundance: -; j_gene: TRBJ2-5; d_gene: TRBD1; v_gene: TRBV7-9; CDR3aa: CASSLNRQGGETQYF; CDR3nt: TGTGCCAGCAGCTTAAACAGACAGGGTGGAGAGACCCAGTACTTC
abundance: -; j_gene: TRBJ2-3; d_gene: TRBD1; v_gene: TRBV2; CDR3aa: CASSEGQGADTQYF; CDR3nt: TGTGCCAGCAGCGAGGGACAGGGGGCAGATACGCAGTATTTT
abundance: once; j_gene: TRBJ2-5; d_gene: TRBD1; v_gene: TRBV10-3; CDR3aa: CAISEAGTGETQYF; CDR3nt: TGTGCCATCAGTGAAGCAGGGACAGGAGAGACCCAGTACTTC
abundance: -; j_gene: TRBJ1-6; d_gene: TRBD1; v_gene: TRBV19; CDR3aa: CASSIPDRESSPLHF; CDR3nt: TGTGCCAGTAGTATCCCCGACAGGGAAAGTTCACCCCTCCACTTT
abundance: few; j_gene: TRBJ2-7; d_gene: -; v_gene: TRBV10-3; CDR3aa: CAISATTGEQYF; CDR3nt: TGTGCCATCAGTGCCACTACAGGAGAGCAGTACTTC
abundance: -; j_gene: TRBJ2-2; d_gene: -; v_gene: TRBV16; CDR3aa: CASSQGRPTGELFF; CDR3nt: TGTGCCAGCAGCCAGGGCAGACCCACGGGGGAGCTGTTTTTT
abundance: -; j_gene: TRBJ2-1; d_gene: -; v_gene: TRBV30; CDR3aa: CAWTTGSSYNEQFF; CDR3nt: TGTGCCTGGACTACAGGGAGCTCCTACAATGAGCAGTTCTTC
abundance: -; j_gene: TRBJ2-7; d_gene: TRBD2; v_gene: TRBV4-2; CDR3aa: CASSQGAGGVRSGGPSYEQYF; CDR3nt: TGTGCCAGCAGCCAGGGAGCTGGTGGGGTACGGTCGGGGGGGCCTTCCTACGAGCAGTACTTC
abundance: -; j_gene: TRBJ2-7; d_gene: TRBD2; v_gene: TRBV7-9; CDR3aa: CASSLTAGVPYEQYF; CDR3nt: TGTGCCAGCAGCTTAACAGCGGGAGTTCCCTACGAGCAGTACTTC
abundance: -; j_gene: TRBJ2-3; d_gene: -; v_gene: TRBV5-1; CDR3aa: CASSLVSLPPITDTQYF; CDR3nt: TGCGCCAGCAGCTTGGTGTCTCTTCCACCTATCACAGATACGCAGTATTTT
abundance: few; j_gene: TRBJ1-4; d_gene: TRBD1; v_gene: TRBV7-9; CDR3aa: CASSQPQGVNEKLFF; CDR3nt: TGTGCCAGCAGCCAGCCCCAGGGGGTGAACGAAAAACTGTTTTTT
abundance: -; j_gene: TRBJ2-1; d_gene: TRBD2; v_gene: TRBV12-5; CDR3aa: CASGLSGREFFF; CDR3nt: TGTGCTAGTGGTTTGAGCGGGAGAGAATTCTTCTTC
abundance: -; j_gene: TRBJ2-1; d_gene: TRBD1; v_gene: TRBV19; CDR3aa: CASSGLQRTGRNEQFF; CDR3nt: TGTGCCAGTAGTGGGCTCCAGCGGACAGGCCGGAATGAGCAGTTCTTC
abundance: -; j_gene: TRBJ2-1; d_gene: -; v_gene: TRBV12-3/TRBV12-4; CDR3aa: CASSFRGYNEQFF; CDR3nt: TGTGCCAGCAGTTTCCGGGGGTACAATGAGCAGTTCTTC
abundance: -; j_gene: TRBJ1-6; d_gene: -; v_gene: TRBV5-1; CDR3aa: CASRDTNSPLHF; CDR3nt: TGCGCCAGCAGGGACACTAATTCACCCCTCCACTTT
abundance: -; j_gene: TRBJ1-2; d_gene: TRBD1; v_gene: TRBV7-2; CDR3aa: CASSEGQGTINYGYTF; CDR3nt: TGTGCCAGCAGCGAGGGACAGGGAACTATTAACTATGGCTACACCTTC
abundance: -; j_gene: TRBJ1-2; d_gene: -; v_gene: TRBV4-3; CDR3aa: CASSQDRDRSYGYTF; CDR3nt: TGCGCCAGCAGCCAAGATCGTGACAGGAGCTATGGCTACACCTTC
abundance: -; j_gene: TRBJ2-7; d_gene: TRBD1; v_gene: TRBV30; CDR3aa: CAWRTGGYEQYF; CDR3nt: TGTGCCTGGAGGACAGGGGGGTACGAGCAGTACTTC